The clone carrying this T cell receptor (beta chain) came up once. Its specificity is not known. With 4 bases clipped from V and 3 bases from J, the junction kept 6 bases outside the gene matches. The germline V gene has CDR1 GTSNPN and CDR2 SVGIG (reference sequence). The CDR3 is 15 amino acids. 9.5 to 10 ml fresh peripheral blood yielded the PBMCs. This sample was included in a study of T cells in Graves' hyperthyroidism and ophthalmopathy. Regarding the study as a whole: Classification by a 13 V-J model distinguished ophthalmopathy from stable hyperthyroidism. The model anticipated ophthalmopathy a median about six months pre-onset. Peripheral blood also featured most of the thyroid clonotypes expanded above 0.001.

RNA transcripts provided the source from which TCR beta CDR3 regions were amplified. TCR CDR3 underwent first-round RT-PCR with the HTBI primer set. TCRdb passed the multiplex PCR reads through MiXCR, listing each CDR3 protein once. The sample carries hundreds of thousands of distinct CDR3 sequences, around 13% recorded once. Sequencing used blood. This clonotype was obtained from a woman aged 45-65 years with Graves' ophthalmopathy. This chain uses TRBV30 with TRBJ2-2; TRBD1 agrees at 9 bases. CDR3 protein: CAWITGQGYTGELFF. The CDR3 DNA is TGTGCCTGGATCACGGGACAGGGCTACACCGGGGAGCTGTTTTTT. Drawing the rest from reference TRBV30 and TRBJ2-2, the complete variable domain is SQTIHQWPATLVQPVGSPLSLECTVEGTSNPNLYWYRQAAGRGLQLLFYSVGIGQISSEVPQNLSASRPQDRQFILSSKKLLLSDSGFYLCAWITGQGYTGELFFGEGSRLTVL.